This T cell receptor (beta chain) stems from a study of human T cells and chemical hapten exposure. Study-level information: Patch tests containing 0.01% DPC, applied to the upper back, were read at 6 days.

The time point here: pre-sensitization, week 0. The treatment is: therapeutic diphenylcyclopropenone sensitization with weekly scalp DPC. Total RNA was isolated from whole blood that had not been fractionated. Unmatched junction bases numbered 31, after V lost 5 bases and J lost 0 bases. The CDR3 is 24 amino acids. In germline, CDR1 is MNHEY, CDR2 SMNVEV (reference sequence). The library gave individual cDNA molecules unique molecular identifiers. MiXCR, run by TCRdb on the RACE reads, gives a single entry per CDR3 protein. Of 35,000 to 45,000 distinct CDR3 sequences listed, under 15% are singletons. The sequencing here drew on whole blood, taken in connection with sensitization to the hapten diphenylcyclopropenone (DPC). The rearrangement links TRBV27 to TRBJ1-3, with 7 positions matching TRBD1. This clonotype was sampled from a woman aged 30 to 39 with alopecia areata. Some clones in this sample may be carry-over from other donors' samples. The CDR3 nucleotides read TGTGCCAGCAGTCCTTTTCCTCTAGACAGCCACGGGACAGAGGGACGGCGCTCTGGAAACACCATATATTTT. It translates to CASSPFPLDSHGTEGRRSGNTIYF.